The 25 T cell receptor beta chains below come from one sample, sequenced in a study of cytomegalovirus exposure and HLA in healthy donors. TCRdb keeps only in-frame clones here, not all; method: immunoSEQ multiplex PCR. Here the sample spans hundreds of thousands of clones, roughly 85% being singletons. The sample taken for sequencing was PBMCs. These receptors were taken from a young woman in good health and CMV-seronegative.

This chain uses TRBV5-1 with TRBJ1-1; possibly TRBD1 for D (5 bases). This CDR3 region has 15 residues. Germline V lookup: CDR1 SGHRS, CDR2 YFSETQ. V lost 2 bases, J lost 5 bases, and 16 bases lay in between. The CDR3 region is CASSLNAGHLTEAFF. CDR3 coding DNA: TGCGCCAGCAGCTTAAATGCGGGGCATTTGACTGAAGCTTTCTTT. Filled out from reference TRBV5-1 and TRBJ1-1, the complete variable domain reads KAGVTQTPRYLIKTRGQQVTLSCSPISGHRSVSWYQQTPGQGLQFLFEYFSETQRNKGNFPGRFSGRQFSNSRSEMNVSTLELGDSALYLCASSLNAGHLTEAFFGQGTRLTVV.

The rearrangement joins TRBV30 to TRBJ2-3; 7 nucleotides line up with TRBD1. The junction had 11 bases not matched to a gene; V was cut back by 4 bases and J by 4 bases. The germline V gene encodes CDR1 GTSNPN and CDR2 SVGIG (reference sequence). The CDR3 loop spans 15 amino acids. Written as DNA, the CDR3 is TGTGCCTGGAACAGGGGCCCGGGTAGTGCAGATACGCAGTATTTT. Translation gives CAWNRGPGSADTQYF.

This chain links TRBV5-1 with TRBJ2-3; 9 bases fit TRBD1. The length of the CDR3 is 15 residues. The V segment lost 4 bases and the J segment 4 bases; nucleotides outside the gene matches: 7. The germline CDR1 and CDR2 sequences are SGHRS and YFSETQ. The CDR3 is CASSPWTGVSDTQYF. CDR3 sequence (DNA): TGCGCCAGCAGCCCCTGGACAGGGGTATCAGATACGCAGTATTTT.

On this clone: One end of the junction varies from germline; a read error may be responsible. The rearrangement joins TRBV30 to TRBJ1-4, with D maybe TRBD1 (6 bases). The germline gives CDR1 GTSNPN, CDR2 SVGIG (reference sequence). This CDR3 has 14 residues. The CDR3 sequence: CAGGADGLREKLFF. The DNA for the CDR3 is TGCGCGGGGGGGGCGGACGGTCTGCGGGAAAAACTGTTTTTT.

The CDR3 coding sequence is TGTGCCAGCAGCGTATTCGGGGGGGTTGACTATGGCTACACCTTC. Protein sequence: CASSVFGGVDYGYTF. V gene TRBV9 combines with J gene TRBJ1-2, with a possible D match to TRBD1 (5 bases). Per germline, CDR1 SGDLS and CDR2 YYNGEE. Trimming took 1 base from V and 3 from J, leaving 13 bases between them. The CDR3 runs 15 residues.

The rearrangement uses TRBV27 and TRBJ2-3; a weak D match, TRBD2 (6 bases). There are 13 residues in the CDR3. The V end was cut by 4 bases, the J end by 6 bases, with 11 bases between. From germline, CDR1 is MNHEY and CDR2 SMNVEV (reference sequence). The CDR3, as DNA: TGTGCCAGCAGTTATACTAGCTGGGATACGCAGTATTTT. This codes for CASSYTSWDTQYF.

The chain employs TRBV6-6 and TRBJ2-7; possible D gene TRBD2, 6 bases. CDR3 length: 16 amino acids. Trimming took off 6 bases at V and 0 bases at J, with 18 bases between the two ends. Germline CDR1 is MNHNY and CDR2 is SVGAGI (reference sequence). CDR3 residues: CASRDYPDGRSYEQYF. In nucleotides, the CDR3 is TGTGCCAGCAGGGACTACCCCGACGGCCGCTCCTACGAGCAGTACTTC.

This clone appeared once. This chain links TRBV5-4 with TRBJ2-3; D might be TRBD2 (6 bases). Per the germline V gene, CDR1 is SGHNT and CDR2 is YYREEE (reference sequence). Trimming left V 6 bases short and J 2 bases short, with 16 bases between. This CDR3 has 15 amino acids. The CDR3 spells CASKRSGGVTDTQYF. In nucleotides, the CDR3 is TGTGCCAGCAAGCGGTCTGGCGGGGTCACAGATACGCAGTATTTT.

This chain joins TRBV2 and TRBJ2-2; D is unresolved. From germline, CDR1 is SNHLY and CDR2 FYNNEI. This CDR3 comprises 12 residues. The V end lost 7 bases, the J end lost 3 bases, and 6 bases lay between the germline ends. The CDR3 here is CASTLYTGELFF. CDR3 nucleotides: TGTGCCAGCACGCTATACACCGGGGAGCTGTTTTTT.

The V gene is TRBV5-4, the J gene TRBJ1-2; no reliable D call. Trimming left V 4 bases short and J 8 bases short, with 24 bases between. The CDR3 is made up of 16 amino acids. Germline lookup yields CDR1 SGHNT and CDR2 YYREEE (reference sequence). The CDR3 region is CASSNSPQVVLIGYTF. The CDR3 DNA reads TGTGCCAGCAGCAACTCCCCTCAGGTGGTCCTCATAGGCTACACCTTC.

CDR3 region: CASSFGGLGEKLFF. The CDR3 coding sequence is TGCGCCAGCAGCTTCGGGGGTCTGGGCGAAAAACTGTTTTTT. The V and J genes are TRBV5-1 and TRBJ1-4, with D maybe TRBD1 (5 bases). Per germline, CDR1 SGHRS and CDR2 YFSETQ. This CDR3 is 14 amino acids long. The V end was cut by 2 bases, the J end by 8 bases, with 13 bases between.

The chain is built from TRBV11-2 and TRBJ2-7, with D perhaps matching TRBD1 (6 bases). Deletions cut 3 bases from V and 7 bases from J, with 13 bases between. This CDR3 comprises 13 residues. The germline V gene has CDR1 SGHAT and CDR2 FQNNGV. The CDR3 spells CASSFRTVQEQYF. The DNA for the CDR3 is TGTGCCAGCAGCTTTAGGACAGTTCAAGAGCAGTACTTC.

The genes are TRBV27 and TRBJ2-7; 11 nucleotides agree with TRBD1. The J segment lost 1 base and the V segment lost 10 bases, leaving 18 bases of the junction unmatched. CDR3 length: 18 amino acids. Germline V CDR1 and CDR2: MNHEY, SMNVEV (reference sequence). CDR3: CATKSWDRGASRSYEQYF. The DNA of the CDR3 is TGTGCCACCAAGAGCTGGGACAGGGGGGCATCACGATCCTACGAGCAGTACTTC.

This clone has only one observation. V usage is TRBV30 and J usage is TRBJ1-5; TRBD1 might be the D (6 bases). Germline CDR1 and CDR2: GTSNPN and SVGIG (reference sequence). This CDR3 region has 17 residues. With 4 bases removed from V and 2 bases from J, the gap between germline ends came to 21 bases. Here the CDR3 reads CAWTKGLTGLGNQPQHF. The DNA for the CDR3 is TGTGCCTGGACCAAGGGCCTAACAGGGCTCGGCAATCAGCCCCAGCATTTT.

CDR3 protein: CAWSYRVNQPQHF. CDR3 in DNA: TGTGCCTGGAGTTACAGGGTCAATCAGCCCCAGCATTTT. V and J are TRBV30 and TRBJ1-5, with a possible D match to TRBD1 (6 bases). V was cut by 2 bases and J by 3 bases, with 8 bases left in between. In germline, CDR1 is GTSNPN, CDR2 SVGIG (reference sequence). The CDR3 sequence is 13 residues long. The variable domain in full, with the rest retrieved from reference TRBV30 and TRBJ1-5, is SQTIHQWPATLVQPVGSPLSLECTVEGTSNPNLYWYRQAAGRGLQLLFYSVGIGQISSEVPQNLSASRPQDRQFILSSKKLLLSDSGFYLCAWSYRVNQPQHFGDGTRLSIL.

In its sample, this clone was seen a few times. This chain uses TRBV7-8 with TRBJ1-5; maybe TRBD1 (6 bases). CDR1 is SGHVS, CDR2 FQNEAQ, per germline. Trimming shortened V by 6 bases and J by 5 bases, and 17 bases separated the two germline ends. The CDR3 spans 15 residues. Here the CDR3 DNA reads TGTGCCAGCAGGCGGGGGAGGAACAGGGATCAGCCCCAGCATTTT. As protein: CASRRGRNRDQPQHF. The variable domain in full, with the rest retrieved from reference TRBV7-8 and TRBJ1-5, is GAGVSQSPRYKVAKRGQDVALRCDPISGHVSLFWYQQALGQGPEFLTYFQNEAQLDKSGLPSDRFFAERPEGSVSTLKIQRTQQEDSAVYLCASRRGRNRDQPQHFGDGTRLSIL.

This clone was seen only once. The chain joins TRBV5-8 to TRBJ1-2, with 8 bases lining up with TRBD1. J gave up 5 bases and V 0 bases, and 6 bases lay outside the gene matches. Germline V gives CDR1 SGHTS, CDR2 YDEGEE. The CDR3 totals 15 residues. The CDR3 region has the DNA TGTGCCAGCAGCTTGGTGGCGACAGGGGAGTATGGCTACACCTTC. Encoded protein: CASSLVATGEYGYTF.

The V and J genes are TRBV6-5 and TRBJ1-6, with 8 bases fitting TRBD1. After removal of 6 bases from V and 6 bases from J, the junction contained 7 bases not matched to a gene. Germline V gives CDR1 MNHEY, CDR2 SVGAGI. This CDR3 has 15 residues. The CDR3 nucleotides read TGTGCCAGCAGCCCCGGCAGGGGGCTTAATTCACCCCTCCACTTT. As protein: CASSPGRGLNSPLHF.

This sequence joins TRBV10-1 and TRBJ1-1; D is uncertain. The CDR3 totals 13 residues. V was clipped by 5 bases and J by 0 bases, with 7 bases between them. The V gene's germline CDR1 is WNHNN and CDR2 SYGVQD (reference sequence). CDR3 coding DNA: TGCGCCAGCAGTCCCGGGATGAACACTGAAGCTTTCTTT. The encoded protein is CASSPGMNTEAFF.

V gene TRBV30 combines with J gene TRBJ2-7, with D tentatively TRBD2 (6 bases). The V end was cut by 2 bases, the J end by 4 bases, with 15 bases between. Per the germline V gene, CDR1 is GTSNPN and CDR2 is SVGIG (reference sequence). The CDR3 contains 14 residues. The CDR3 sequence: CAWSPRGAGYEQYF. CDR3 nucleotide sequence: TGTGCCTGGAGTCCCCGGGGCGCGGGGTACGAGCAGTACTTC.

The gene calls are TRBV7-9 and TRBJ2-1; D gene uncertain. Germline CDR1 and CDR2: SEHNR and FQNEAQ (reference sequence). The CDR3 consists of 17 residues. V was clipped by 3 bases and J by 5 bases, with 20 bases between them. The CDR3 DNA sequence: TGTGCCAGCAGCTTCCCACGACTCGGCGTACAACACAATGAGCAGTTCTTC. The encoded protein is CASSFPRLGVQHNEQFF.

The chain has TRBV4-2 and TRBJ2-1; perhaps TRBD2 as D (5 bases). Per germline, CDR1 LGHNA and CDR2 YNFKEQ. Trimming cost V 1 base and J 7 bases, with 11 bases left between them. CDR3 length: 14 residues. CDR3 DNA sequence: TGTGCCAGCAGCCAAGGGTTATCGGGAAATGAGCAGTTCTTC. It yields the protein CASSQGLSGNEQFF.

In regard to this clone: The sample holds other DNA sequences that translate to the same CDR3. This chain links TRBV27 with TRBJ2-7; D is perhaps TRBD2 (6 bases). V lost 3 bases and J lost 0, with 9 bases in between. This CDR3 region has 14 residues. CDR1 is MNHEY and CDR2 is SMNVEV in the germline V gene (reference sequence). CDR3 sequence reads: CASSFGGPSYEQYF. The CDR3 DNA sequence: TGTGCCAGCAGTTTCGGGGGACCCTCCTACGAGCAGTACTTC.

This chain connects TRBV4-1 to TRBJ1-5, with a tentative D call TRBD1 (6 bases). CDR3 size: 17 residues. CDR1 and CDR2 from the germline V gene are MGHRA and YSYEKL. V lost 3 bases and J 1 base, leaving 16 bases between the germline ends. The CDR3 loop is CASSHIGGAGSNQPQHF. The CDR3 DNA follows: TGCGCCAGCAGCCACATAGGGGGGGCAGGGAGCAATCAGCCCCAGCATTTT.

The chain's CDR3 is CACKDRLNTEAFF. CDR3 coding DNA: TGTGCCTGTAAAGACAGGTTGAACACTGAAGCTTTCTTT. The genes are TRBV2 and TRBJ1-1; possibly TRBD1 for D (6 bases). V lost 11 bases and J lost 0, with 13 bases in between. This CDR3 comprises 13 residues. The V gene's germline CDR1 is SNHLY and CDR2 FYNNEI.